This T cell receptor (beta chain) originates from a study of blood T cell repertoires in COVID-19. As for the study in general: Specimens from acute and convalescent COVID-19 originated in the United States, Italy and Spain. T cells, B-cell-depleted T cells, or PBMCs provided the cDNA or gDNA that served as material.

In the study's own analysis: Reference gene primer amplification gave nucleated cell count estimates. Profiling relied on immunoSEQ multiplex PCR, and the TCRdb table lists in-frame clones only, not all of them. V, J and clone size derive from that table, while D and trimming were established from the DNA sequence. The sample lists about 54,000 clones, around 83% occurring once. Germline V lookup: CDR1 KGHSH, CDR2 LQKENI. Trimming removed 5 bases from V and 6 bases from J, with 14 bases in between. CDR3 size: 13 residues. This clone was counted a single time. The V gene is TRBV18, the J gene TRBJ2-7, with a tentative D call TRBD2 (6 bases). The source of this sequence is a woman aged 55 to 70 with acute or convalescent COVID-19. Sequenced material: peripheral blood. CDR3 loop: CASSSKTGGEQYF. The CDR3 DNA reads TGTGCCAGCTCATCAAAGACCGGGGGCGAGCAGTACTTC.